This T cell receptor (beta chain) was sequenced in a study of memory CD4+ T cells and cytomegalovirus serostatus. Findings and limits, study-wide: Repertoires predicted CMV serostatus with median bootstrapped AUC of approximately 0.95.

Single viable CD3+CD4+CD8-CD45RO+ cells were sorted as the memory CD4+ T cells. CMV serostatus came from serum IgG against pp150, pp28, p38, p52. Only in-frame clones appear in the TCRdb table, and some are missing; sequencing was by immunoSEQ multiplex PCR. The data hold approximately 74,000 clones, with roughly three quarters observed a single time. This CDR3 spans 13 amino acids. From germline, CDR1 is GTSNPN and CDR2 SVGIG (reference sequence). V was trimmed by 5 bases and J by 5 bases, leaving 16 bases between them. This clone showed up just once. Its antigen remains unknown. This sequence joins TRBV30 and TRBJ2-7; D may be TRBD1 or TRBD2 (5 bases each). Sequences were obtained from memory CD4+ T cells from blood. This TCR was recovered from an adult in good health and CMV-seropositive. CDR3 nucleotides: TGTGCCTGGCAGCCGGGGCAATGGGACGAGCAGTACTTC. Translated: CAWQPGQWDEQYF.